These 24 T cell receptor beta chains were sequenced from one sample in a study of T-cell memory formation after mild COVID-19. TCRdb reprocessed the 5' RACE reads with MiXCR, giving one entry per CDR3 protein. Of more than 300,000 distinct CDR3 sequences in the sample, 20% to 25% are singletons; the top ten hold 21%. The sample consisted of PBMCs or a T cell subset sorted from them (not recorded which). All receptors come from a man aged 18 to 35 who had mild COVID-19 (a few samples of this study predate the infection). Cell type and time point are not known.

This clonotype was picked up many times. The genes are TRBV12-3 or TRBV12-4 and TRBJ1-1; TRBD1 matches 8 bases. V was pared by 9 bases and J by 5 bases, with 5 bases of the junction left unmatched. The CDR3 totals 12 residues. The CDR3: CASRDRQTEAFF. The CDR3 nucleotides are TGTGCCAGTCGGGACAGGCAGACTGAAGCTTTCTTT.

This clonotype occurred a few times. CDR3 sequence (DNA): TGTGCCAGCAACCTGGCTAGCGGACAATACAATGAGCAGTTCTTC. It codes for CASNLASGQYNEQFF. The chain links TRBV6-4 to TRBJ2-1, with TRBD2 matching 7 bases. CDR1 is MRHNA, CDR2 SNTAGT, per germline. The CDR3 contains 15 residues. With V trimmed by 7 bases and J by 4 bases, 10 bases remained unmatched.

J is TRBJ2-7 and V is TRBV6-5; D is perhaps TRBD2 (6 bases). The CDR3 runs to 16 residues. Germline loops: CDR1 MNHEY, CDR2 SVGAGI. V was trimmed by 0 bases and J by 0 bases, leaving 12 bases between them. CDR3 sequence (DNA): TGTGCCAGCAGTTACTCGGCCGGGGGTCTCTCCTACGAGCAGTACTTC. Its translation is CASSYSAGGLSYEQYF.

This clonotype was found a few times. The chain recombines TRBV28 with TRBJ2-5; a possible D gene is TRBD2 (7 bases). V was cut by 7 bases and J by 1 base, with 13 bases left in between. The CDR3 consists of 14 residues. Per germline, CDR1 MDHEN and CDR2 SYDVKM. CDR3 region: CASTVGGLQETQYF. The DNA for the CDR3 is TGTGCCAGCACCGTCGGGGGGCTCCAAGAGACCCAGTACTTC.

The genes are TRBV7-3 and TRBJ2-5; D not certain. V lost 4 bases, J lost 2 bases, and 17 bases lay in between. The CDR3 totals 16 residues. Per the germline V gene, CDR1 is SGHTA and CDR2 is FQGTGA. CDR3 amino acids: CASSSPSLTDQETQYF. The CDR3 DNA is TGTGCCAGCAGCTCTCCCTCACTAACCGATCAAGAGACCCAGTACTTC.

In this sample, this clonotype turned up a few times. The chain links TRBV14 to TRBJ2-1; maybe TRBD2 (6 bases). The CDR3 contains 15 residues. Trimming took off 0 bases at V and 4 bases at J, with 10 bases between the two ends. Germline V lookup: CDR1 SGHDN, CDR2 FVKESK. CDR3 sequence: CASSQDWGVYNEQFF. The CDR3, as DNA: TGTGCCAGCAGCCAAGATTGGGGGGTTTACAATGAGCAGTTCTTC.

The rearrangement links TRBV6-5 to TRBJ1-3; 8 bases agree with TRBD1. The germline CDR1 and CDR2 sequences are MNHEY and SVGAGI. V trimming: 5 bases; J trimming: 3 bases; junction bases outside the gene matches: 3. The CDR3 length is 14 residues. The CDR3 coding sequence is TGTGCCAGCAGTCCCAGGGGGCTTGGAAACACCATATATTTT. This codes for CASSPRGLGNTIYF.

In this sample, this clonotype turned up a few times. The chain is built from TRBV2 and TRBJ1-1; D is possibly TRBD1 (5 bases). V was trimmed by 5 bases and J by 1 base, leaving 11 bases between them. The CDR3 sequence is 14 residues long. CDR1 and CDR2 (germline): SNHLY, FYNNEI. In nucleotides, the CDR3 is TGTGCCAGCAGTAAAACAGGAAGGAACACTGAAGCTTTCTTT. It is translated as CASSKTGRNTEAFF.

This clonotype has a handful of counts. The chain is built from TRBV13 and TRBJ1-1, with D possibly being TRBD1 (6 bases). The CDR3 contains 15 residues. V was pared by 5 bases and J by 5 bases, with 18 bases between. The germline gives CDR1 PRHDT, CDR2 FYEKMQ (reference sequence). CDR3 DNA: TGTGCCAGCAGCGCGAGTCCAGGGGCAGGGACTGAAGCTTTCTTT. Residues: CASSASPGAGTEAFF.

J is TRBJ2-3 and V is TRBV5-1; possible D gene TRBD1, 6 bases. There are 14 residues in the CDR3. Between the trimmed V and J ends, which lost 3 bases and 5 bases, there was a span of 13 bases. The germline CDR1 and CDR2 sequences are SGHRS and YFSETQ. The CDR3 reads CASSWQGTIDTQYF. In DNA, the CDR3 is TGCGCCAGCAGCTGGCAGGGGACCATAGATACGCAGTATTTT.

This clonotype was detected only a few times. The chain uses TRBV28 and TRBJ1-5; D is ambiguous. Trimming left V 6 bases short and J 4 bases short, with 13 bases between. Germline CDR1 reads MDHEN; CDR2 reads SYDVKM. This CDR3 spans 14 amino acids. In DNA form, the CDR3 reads TGTGCCAGCAGACTTCAAACCCCGAATCAGCCCCAGCATTTT. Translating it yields CASRLQTPNQPQHF.

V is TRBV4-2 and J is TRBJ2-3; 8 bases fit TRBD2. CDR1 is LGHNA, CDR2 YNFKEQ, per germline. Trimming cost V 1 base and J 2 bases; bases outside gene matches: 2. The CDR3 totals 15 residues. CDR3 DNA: TGTGCCAGCAGCCAAGTAGCGGGGTTCACAGATACGCAGTATTTT. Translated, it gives CASSQVAGFTDTQYF.

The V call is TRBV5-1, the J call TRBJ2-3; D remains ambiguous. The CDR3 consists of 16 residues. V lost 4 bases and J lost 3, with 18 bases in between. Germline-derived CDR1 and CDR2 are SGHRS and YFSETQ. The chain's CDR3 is CASSASQGDLTDTQYF. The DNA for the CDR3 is TGCGCCAGCAGCGCTTCCCAAGGTGACTTGACAGATACGCAGTATTTT.

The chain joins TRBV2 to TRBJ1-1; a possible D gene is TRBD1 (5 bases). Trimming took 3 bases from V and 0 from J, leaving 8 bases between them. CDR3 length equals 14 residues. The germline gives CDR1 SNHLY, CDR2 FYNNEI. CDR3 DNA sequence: TGTGCCAGCAGTGATAGCAGGGTGAACACTGAAGCTTTCTTT. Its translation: CASSDSRVNTEAFF.

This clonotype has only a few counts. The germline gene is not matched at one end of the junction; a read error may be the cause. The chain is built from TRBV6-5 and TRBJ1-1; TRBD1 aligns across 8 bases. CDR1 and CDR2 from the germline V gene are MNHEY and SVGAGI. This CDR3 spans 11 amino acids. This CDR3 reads CASSYGRDRSF. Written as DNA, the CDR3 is TGTGCCAGCAGTTACGGTCGGGACAGGTCTTTT.

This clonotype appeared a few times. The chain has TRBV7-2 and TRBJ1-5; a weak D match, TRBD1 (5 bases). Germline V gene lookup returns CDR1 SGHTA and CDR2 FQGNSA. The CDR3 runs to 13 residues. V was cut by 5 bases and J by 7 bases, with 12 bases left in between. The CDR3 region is CASSLGGEQPQHF. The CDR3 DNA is TGTGCCAGCAGCCTCGGAGGGGAACAGCCCCAGCATTTT. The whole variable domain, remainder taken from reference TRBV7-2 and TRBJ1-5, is GAGVSQSPSNKVTEKGKDVELRCDPISGHTALYWYRQSLGQGLEFLIYFQGNSAPDKSGLPSDRFSAERTGGSVSTLTIQRTQQEDSAVYLCASSLGGEQPQHFGDGTRLSIL.

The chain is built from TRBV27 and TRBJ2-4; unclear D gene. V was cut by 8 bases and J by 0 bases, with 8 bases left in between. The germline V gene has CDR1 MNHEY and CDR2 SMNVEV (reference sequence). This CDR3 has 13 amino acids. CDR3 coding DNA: TGTGCCAGCCCTATGTCAGCCAAAAACATTCAGTACTTC. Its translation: CASPMSAKNIQYF.

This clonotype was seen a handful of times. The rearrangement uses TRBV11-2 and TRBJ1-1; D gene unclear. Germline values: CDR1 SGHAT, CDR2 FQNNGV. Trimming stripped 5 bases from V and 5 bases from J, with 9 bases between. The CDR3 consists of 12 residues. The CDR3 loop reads CASSHRETEAFF. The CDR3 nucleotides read TGTGCCAGCAGCCACCGCGAGACTGAAGCTTTCTTT.

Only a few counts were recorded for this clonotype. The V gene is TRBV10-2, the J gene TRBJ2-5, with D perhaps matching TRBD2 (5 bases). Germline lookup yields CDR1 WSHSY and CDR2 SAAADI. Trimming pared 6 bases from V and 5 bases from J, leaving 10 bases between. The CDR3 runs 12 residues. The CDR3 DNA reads TGCGCCAGCAGCTGGCGGAGGGAGACCCAGTACTTC. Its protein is CASSWRRETQYF.

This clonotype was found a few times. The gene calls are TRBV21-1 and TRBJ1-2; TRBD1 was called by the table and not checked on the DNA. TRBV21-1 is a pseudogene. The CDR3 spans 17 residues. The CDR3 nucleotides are TGTGCCAGCAGCAACCGGACAGGATCACCGGGTACCTATGGCTACACCTTC. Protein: CASSNRTGSPGTYGYTF.

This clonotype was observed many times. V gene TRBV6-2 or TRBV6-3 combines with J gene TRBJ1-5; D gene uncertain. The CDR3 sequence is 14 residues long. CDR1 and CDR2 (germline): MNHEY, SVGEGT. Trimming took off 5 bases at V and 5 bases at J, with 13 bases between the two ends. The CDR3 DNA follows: TGTGCCAGCAGTCTCAACGGAGTGTATCAGCCCCAGCATTTT. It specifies CASSLNGVYQPQHF.

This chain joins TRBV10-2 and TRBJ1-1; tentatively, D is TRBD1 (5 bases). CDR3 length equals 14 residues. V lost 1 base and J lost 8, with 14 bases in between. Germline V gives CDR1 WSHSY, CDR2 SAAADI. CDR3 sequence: CASSEYHPREEAFF. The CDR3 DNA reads TGCGCCAGCAGTGAGTACCATCCCAGGGAAGAAGCTTTCTTT.

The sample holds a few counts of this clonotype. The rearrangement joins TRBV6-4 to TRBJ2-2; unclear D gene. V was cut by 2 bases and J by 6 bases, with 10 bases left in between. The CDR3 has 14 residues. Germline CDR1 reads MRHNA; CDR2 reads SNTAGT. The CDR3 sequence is CASSDRAAAGELFF. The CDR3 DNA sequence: TGTGCCAGCAGTGACAGGGCGGCTGCCGGGGAGCTGTTTTTT.

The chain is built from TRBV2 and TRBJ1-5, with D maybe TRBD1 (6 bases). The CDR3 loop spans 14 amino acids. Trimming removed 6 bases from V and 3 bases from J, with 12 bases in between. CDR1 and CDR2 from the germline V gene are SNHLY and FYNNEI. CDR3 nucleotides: TGTGCCAGCAGAACAGGACAGTTCAATCAGCCCCAGCATTTT. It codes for CASRTGQFNQPQHF.